The 27 T cell receptor beta chains below all came from one sample that was sequenced in a study of blood T cells in healthy people across ages. The use of a sample-barcoded 5' primer and a J-beta primer mix characterized a second PCR of roughly 7 to 11 cycles. Each CDR3 protein is one row after TCRdb ran MiXCR on the 5' RACE reads. Of about 680,000 distinct CDR3 sequences listed, roughly 50% are singletons. The sequenced material came from blood. Receptor source: an older woman in good health.

The J gene is TRBJ2-5, the V gene TRBV4-3, with 8 bases lining up with TRBD2. From germline, CDR1 is LGHNA and CDR2 YSLEER. V trimming: 0 bases; J trimming: 5 bases; junction bases outside the gene matches: 8. This CDR3 has 16 amino acids. DNA for the CDR3: TGCGCCAGCAGCCAAGAGGGAGCGGGAGTCGGCGAGACCCAGTACTTC. It encodes CASSQEGAGVGETQYF.

The CDR3 DNA reads TGTGCCAGCTCACCAAGTCGGACACTTTACGAGCAGTACTTC. It translates to CASSPSRTLYEQYF. The chain joins TRBV18 to TRBJ2-7, with D possibly TRBD1 on 5 matching bases. The germline CDR1 and CDR2 sequences are KGHSH and LQKENI. The germline V and J ends were trimmed by 2 bases and 4 bases, with 12 bases remaining between them. The length of the CDR3 is 14 residues.

The V call is TRBV4-2, the J call TRBJ2-5, with TRBD2 matching over 7 bases. J was trimmed by 2 bases and V by 0 bases; bases with no gene match: 3. The CDR3 has 15 residues. Germline assignment: CDR1 LGHNA and CDR2 YNFKEQ. This chain's CDR3 is CASSQEAGRQETQYF. CDR3 nucleotide sequence: TGTGCCAGCAGCCAAGAAGCGGGGCGACAAGAGACCCAGTACTTC.

The gene calls are TRBV5-1 and TRBJ2-3; D could derive from TRBD1 or TRBD2 (5 bases each). CDR1 is SGHRS, CDR2 YFSETQ, per germline. The CDR3 is 13 amino acids. V lost 3 bases, J lost 2 bases, and 7 bases lay in between. CDR3 loop: CASSWDVTDTQYF. CDR3 in DNA: TGCGCCAGCAGCTGGGACGTCACAGATACGCAGTATTTT.

This chain connects TRBV29-1 to TRBJ1-1; D remains unclear. Germline-derived CDR1 and CDR2 are SQVTM and ANQGSEA. V was trimmed by 5 bases and J by 0 bases, leaving 10 bases between them. The CDR3 is made up of 13 amino acids. The CDR3 region is CSVRRYMNTEAFF. CDR3 nucleotide sequence: TGCAGCGTTCGACGGTATATGAACACTGAAGCTTTCTTT.

The CDR3: CASSQDSSVSYNEQFF. The CDR3 coding sequence is TGTGCCAGCAGCCAAGACTCTAGCGTTTCCTACAATGAGCAGTTCTTC. The rearrangement links TRBV4-2 to TRBJ2-1; possibly TRBD2 for D (6 bases). Germline V gives CDR1 LGHNA, CDR2 YNFKEQ. The ends were cut back, 0 bases at V and 1 base at J, with 10 bases in the middle. There are 16 residues in the CDR3.

This clonotype was found a few times. The J gene is TRBJ2-5, the V gene TRBV9; tentatively, D is TRBD1 or TRBD2 (5 bases each). This CDR3 has 15 residues. Germline V lookup: CDR1 SGDLS, CDR2 YYNGEE. Trimming left V 0 bases short and J 4 bases short, with 13 bases between. The CDR3 DNA follows: TGTGCCAGCAGCGTAGGGGTTGAGGGGACAGAGACCCAGTACTTC. As protein: CASSVGVEGTETQYF.

The gene calls are TRBV12-3 or TRBV12-4 and TRBJ2-5; 10 bases are shared with TRBD1. V shed 1 base, J shed 1 base, and the junction held 3 bases outside the gene matches. The CDR3 totals 16 residues. The CDR3 DNA is TGTGCCAGCAGTTTAGGGGACAGGGGTTCCCAAGAGACCCAGTACTTC. Translating gives CASSLGDRGSQETQYF.

This sequence joins TRBV20-1 and TRBJ2-3; D gene ambiguous. Per the germline V gene, CDR1 is DFQATT and CDR2 is SNEGSKA (reference sequence). CDR3 length: 10 amino acids. Written as DNA, the CDR3 is TGCGGATGTAGCACAGATACGCAGTATTTT. The encoded protein is CGCSTDTQYF.

The rearrangement links TRBV10-3 to TRBJ1-1; D perhaps matches TRBD1 (5 bases). This CDR3 is built from 14 residues. V lost 6 bases and J 7 bases, leaving 18 bases between the germline ends. The V gene's germline CDR1 is ENHRY and CDR2 SYGVKD. CDR3 region: CAIRPGGTIGEAFF. CDR3 sequence (DNA): TGTGCCATCAGGCCGGGTGGGACGATCGGTGAAGCTTTCTTT.

This clonotype was detected only a few times. A read error may account for a junction end that differs from germline. The J gene is TRBJ2-1, the V gene TRBV7-9; 10 nucleotides agree with TRBD2. CDR1 is SEHNR, CDR2 FQNEAQ, per germline (reference sequence). The CDR3 consists of 15 residues. The CDR3 reads CASSIASGRRDEQFF. In DNA, the CDR3 is TGTGCCAGCAGCATAGCTAGCGGGAGACGCGATGAGCAGTTCTTC.

The chain recombines TRBV28 with TRBJ2-5; D is unclear. The CDR3 length is 11 residues. The germline V gene has CDR1 MDHEN and CDR2 SYDVKM. The ends were cut back, 7 bases at V and 11 bases at J, with 14 bases in the middle. CDR3 coding DNA: TGTGCCAGCAATTATGGCGATGAGCAGTACTTC. This codes for CASNYGDEQYF.

This chain joins TRBV14 and TRBJ2-7; tentatively, D is TRBD1 (5 bases). Germline V lookup: CDR1 SGHDN, CDR2 FVKESK. The V end lost 1 base, the J end lost 1 base, and 11 bases lay between the germline ends. This CDR3 has 15 residues. CDR3 amino acids: CASSQAGSGSYEQYF. CDR3 DNA sequence: TGTGCCAGCAGCCAAGCAGGGTCCGGATCCTACGAGCAGTACTTC.

Ten or more counts support this clonotype. The chain carries TRBV27 and TRBJ2-3; D remains unclear. V was clipped by 5 bases and J by 4 bases, with 7 bases between them. Germline CDR1 and CDR2: MNHEY and SMNVEV (reference sequence). This CDR3 comprises 12 residues. This chain's CDR3 is CASSPGSDTQYF. The CDR3 DNA is TGTGCCAGCAGTCCCGGCTCAGATACGCAGTATTTT.

This clonotype was observed at least ten times. The gene calls are TRBV7-2 and TRBJ2-1; 15 positions match TRBD2. This CDR3 has 16 residues. The V gene end was trimmed by 5 bases and the J gene end by 7 bases; junction bases not matched to a gene: 6. Germline V gene lookup returns CDR1 SGHTA and CDR2 FQGNSA. The CDR3 here is CASSRGTSGRKNEQFF. The DNA of the CDR3 is TGTGCCAGCAGCCGAGGGACTAGCGGGAGGAAGAATGAGCAGTTCTTC.

The gene calls are TRBV29-1 and TRBJ2-5; 11 bases map to TRBD1. The tail of the sequence fits TRBJ2-7 better, so the J call may be wrong. This CDR3 contains 13 residues. The germline V gene has CDR1 SQVTM and CDR2 ANQGSEA. The CDR3 sequence: CSVGGQGAGEQYF. The CDR3 DNA reads as TGCAGCGTTGGCGGACAGGGGGCCGGCGAGCAGTACTTC.

The gene calls are TRBV5-1 and TRBJ1-1; TRBD1 matches at 7 bases. This CDR3 has 15 residues. Trimming cost V 4 bases and J 6 bases; bases outside gene matches: 12. Germline V lookup: CDR1 SGHRS, CDR2 YFSETQ. The CDR3 loop reads CASSTFDRVDPEAFF. As DNA, the CDR3 is TGCGCCAGCAGCACTTTCGACAGGGTGGATCCTGAAGCTTTCTTT.

This clonotype occurred a few times. This chain connects TRBV27 to TRBJ2-4; D call uncertain. Germline-derived CDR1 and CDR2 are MNHEY and SMNVEV (reference sequence). V lost 8 bases and J lost 9, with 14 bases in between. This CDR3 is built from 12 residues. The CDR3 reads CASGSGLVIQYF. The CDR3 DNA sequence: TGTGCCAGCGGGTCGGGTTTGGTCATTCAGTACTTC.

J is TRBJ2-1 and V is TRBV5-6; D unresolved. This CDR3 is built from 13 residues. V lost 1 base and J 9 bases, leaving 11 bases between the germline ends. Germline CDR1 SGHDT, CDR2 YYEEEE. The CDR3 loop reads CASSLSARSEQFF. CDR3 coding DNA: TGTGCCAGCAGCTTGTCGGCGCGATCTGAGCAGTTCTTC.

This clonotype showed up just a few times. The rearrangement links TRBV9 to TRBJ2-5, with D perhaps given as TRBD1 or TRBD2 (6 bases each). This CDR3 region has 18 residues. The V end was cut by 3 bases, the J end by 2 bases, with 23 bases between. Looked up from germline, CDR1 is SGDLS and CDR2 is YYNGEE. The CDR3 loop reads CASSGWVRGGSHQETQYF. CDR3 DNA sequence: TGTGCCAGCAGCGGGTGGGTTAGAGGGGGGTCACATCAAGAGACCCAGTACTTC.

A remark on this clonotype: At one end the junction does not follow the germline gene, possibly because of a read error. V is TRBV4-1 and J is TRBJ1-5; unclear D gene. The CDR3 loop spans 15 amino acids. Germline assignment: CDR1 MGHRA and CDR2 YSYEKL. This chain's CDR3 is CASRQNAVSNQPQHF. The CDR3 DNA is TGCGCCAGCCGCCAGAACGCGGTTTCCAATCAGCCCCAGCATTTT.

The rearrangement joins TRBV20-1 to TRBJ2-5; either TRBD1 or TRBD2 may supply D (5 bases each). The V end was cut by 2 bases, the J end by 2 bases, with 21 bases between. Looked up from germline, CDR1 is DFQATT and CDR2 is SNEGSKA (reference sequence). The CDR3 contains 17 residues. The CDR3 nucleotides read TGCAGTGCTAGATCGTCGAGCCCCGGGACGGCTCAAGAGACCCAGTACTTC. Protein: CSARSSSPGTAQETQYF.

The V and J genes are TRBV7-8 and TRBJ2-1; 14 nucleotides align to TRBD2. Germline V gene sequence: CDR1 SGHVS, CDR2 FQNEAQ. V lost 5 bases to trimming and J lost 10 bases; unmatched junction nucleotides: 13. The CDR3 contains 17 residues. The CDR3 nucleotides read TGTGCCAGCAGCCCGGGTCCGGGACTAGCGGGAGTGGACGAGCAGTTCTTC. It translates to CASSPGPGLAGVDEQFF.

The J gene is TRBJ1-4, the V gene TRBV29-1; D not resolved. V was cut by 2 bases and J by 7 bases, with 14 bases left in between. CDR1 and CDR2 (germline): SQVTM, ANQGSEA. CDR3 size: 14 residues. This CDR3 is CSVEMGSGSEKLFF. Written as DNA, the CDR3 is TGCAGCGTTGAAATGGGGAGTGGGAGTGAAAAACTGTTTTTT.

This sequence joins TRBV9 and TRBJ1-1; TRBD1 agrees at 9 bases. There are 15 residues in the CDR3. The ends lost 2 bases at V and 4 bases at J; junction bases unmatched: 6. Germline CDR1 SGDLS, CDR2 YYNGEE. The CDR3 reads CASSVVPGQGTEAFF. The CDR3 DNA is TGTGCCAGCAGCGTCGTCCCGGGACAGGGCACTGAAGCTTTCTTT.

The chain carries TRBV7-8 and TRBJ1-2; D is possibly TRBD1 (5 bases). The CDR3 sequence is 14 residues long. V dropped 5 bases and J dropped 6 bases, with 16 bases sitting between them. The V gene's germline CDR1 is SGHVS and CDR2 FQNEAQ. This chain's CDR3 is CASSPRSGVDGYTF. The CDR3 nucleotides are TGTGCCAGCAGCCCCCGTTCGGGGGTAGATGGCTACACCTTC.

The chain carries TRBV6-2 or TRBV6-3 and TRBJ1-1; a weak D match, TRBD1 (5 bases). In germline, CDR1 is MNHEY, CDR2 SVGEGT. Trimming removed 5 bases from V and 5 bases from J, with 12 bases in between. This CDR3 has 13 amino acids. CDR3 sequence: CASSNGGGTEAFF. The CDR3, as DNA: TGTGCCAGCAGTAACGGGGGAGGGACTGAAGCTTTCTTT.